A single sample gave rise to the 8 T cell receptor beta chains below, sequenced in a study of PD-L1 blockade in urothelial cancer. Here immunoSEQ multiplex PCR was the method, and the copy in TCRdb shows in-frame clones only, minus some. The sample holds 70,000 to 90,000 clones, 70% to 90% seen once. This sample's time point: pretreatment peripheral blood. The sample in question was PBMCs, obtained around atezolizumab (anti-PD-L1) treatment. Source of these receptors: a man aged 55 to 70 with urothelial cancer.

The chain couples TRBV6-5 to TRBJ2-2, with 9 bases identical to TRBD1. V lost 8 bases to trimming and J lost 1 base; unmatched junction nucleotides: 2. The CDR3 spans 14 residues. Germline CDR1 is MNHEY and CDR2 is SVGAGI. CDR3 loop: CASGTGRNTGELFF. The CDR3 region has the DNA TGTGCCAGCGGGACAGGGCGGAACACCGGGGAGCTGTTTTTT.

This clone occurred once. The chain links TRBV2 to TRBJ2-7, with 11 bases matching TRBD1. Germline lookup yields CDR1 SNHLY and CDR2 FYNNEI. The CDR3 is 14 residues long. Germline trimming cut 7 bases from V and 4 bases from J; bases unmatched to any gene: 6. The CDR3 sequence: CASNLDRGLYEQYF. The DNA for the CDR3 is TGTGCCAGCAACTTGGACAGGGGGCTTTACGAGCAGTACTTC.

The chain couples TRBV7-2 to TRBJ2-7; 10 positions agree with TRBD1. Trimming at V came to 5 bases and at J to 7 bases, leaving 11 bases not matched to a gene. The CDR3 runs 15 residues. CDR1 and CDR2 from the germline V gene are SGHTA and FQGNSA. In DNA, the CDR3 is TGTGCCAGCAGCCCAGGGGGGACAGGGGTTAGGGAGCAGTACTTC. Encoded protein: CASSPGGTGVREQYF.

The chain recombines TRBV27 with TRBJ1-3, with D possibly matching TRBD1 (6 bases). The CDR3 runs to 14 residues. The germline V and J ends were trimmed by 2 bases and 2 bases, with 7 bases remaining between them. CDR1 is MNHEY, CDR2 SMNVEV, per germline (reference sequence). The CDR3 protein is CASSLTGTGNTIYF. The CDR3 DNA sequence: TGTGCCAGCAGTTTAACAGGGACTGGAAACACCATATATTTT.

V usage is TRBV11-3 and J usage is TRBJ2-3; no firm D call. CDR1 and CDR2 from the germline V gene are SGHNT and YENEEA. This CDR3 has 13 residues. The V end lost 3 bases, the J end lost 2 bases, and 6 bases lay between the germline ends. For the CDR3, the DNA is TGTGCCAGCAGCTTTTCCAACACAGATACGCAGTATTTT. Translating gives CASSFSNTDTQYF.

The V gene is TRBV27, the J gene TRBJ1-5; 11 nucleotides align to TRBD1. V was pared by 4 bases and J by 5 bases, with 4 bases of the junction left unmatched. The CDR3 length is 15 residues. Germline CDR1 reads MNHEY; CDR2 reads SMNVEV (reference sequence). For the CDR3, the DNA is TGTGCCAGCAGTTCAGGACAGGGGGCGTATCAGCCCCAGCATTTT. Translated: CASSSGQGAYQPQHF.

The chain links TRBV6-5 to TRBJ1-2; the D gene is possibly TRBD1 (5 bases). CDR1 MNHEY and CDR2 SVGAGI come from the germline V gene. Trimming took 8 bases from V and 8 from J, leaving 12 bases between them. The CDR3 totals 11 residues. CDR3 coding DNA: TGTGCCAGCCGACGGGGGGGAGGCTACACCTTC. It specifies CASRRGGGYTF.

J is TRBJ1-1 and V is TRBV5-4; 10 bases match TRBD1. The CDR3 totals 16 residues. CDR1 and CDR2 (germline): SGHNT, YYREEE (reference sequence). V was clipped by 4 bases and J by 1 base; unmatched bases: 7. CDR3 nucleotide sequence: TGTGCCAGCAGCCCCGGACAGGGGGGAAGGAACACTGAAGCTTTCTTT. Residues: CASSPGQGGRNTEAFF.